The 14 T cell receptor beta chains below come from one sample, sequenced in a study of blood T cell repertoires in COVID-19. Measured with immunoSEQ multiplex PCR; TCRdb has only the in-frame clones, and not every one. The repertoire holds 100,000 to 150,000 clones, with approximately 82% as singletons. The sample comprised peripheral blood. The receptors originated from a man aged 55-75 years with acute or convalescent COVID-19.

This clone was detected once. The rearrangement uses TRBV7-3 and TRBJ2-3, with 7 bases aligning to TRBD1. V lost 3 bases, J lost 2 bases, and 5 bases stayed unmatched. This CDR3 region has 15 residues. Germline CDR1 and CDR2: SGHTA and FQGTGA. In DNA, the CDR3 is TGTGCCAGCAGCTTCACCGGGACAGCCACAGATACGCAGTATTTT. Its protein is CASSFTGTATDTQYF.

J is TRBJ2-3 and V is TRBV5-1; 7 bases are a match to TRBD2. The CDR3 spans 16 residues. In germline, CDR1 is SGHRS, CDR2 YFSETQ. The trim removed 4 bases at V and 7 bases at J, leaving 15 bases unmatched. Here the CDR3 DNA reads TGCGCCAGCAGCCGCCTCCAGCGGGAAGGCCGAAATACGCAGTATTTT. It translates to CASSRLQREGRNTQYF.

The chain joins TRBV7-9 to TRBJ2-5; D possibly corresponds to TRBD1 (5 bases). Trimming removed 3 bases at V and 5 bases at J, with 10 bases between. This CDR3 region has 13 residues. From germline, CDR1 is SEHNR and CDR2 FQNEAQ (reference sequence). CDR3 in DNA: TGTGCCAGCAGCTTTGGGGCAGGGGAGACCCAGTACTTC. It is translated as CASSFGAGETQYF.

The chain joins TRBV3-1 (or the pseudogene TRBV3-2) to TRBJ2-5; D is possibly TRBD1 (6 bases). The germline V gene has CDR1 LGHDT and CDR2 YNNKEL (reference sequence). The CDR3 runs 14 residues. V lost 5 bases and J 0 bases, leaving 10 bases between the germline ends. The CDR3 loop reads CASSMYRDQETQYF. In nucleotides, the CDR3 is TGTGCCAGCAGCATGTACAGGGACCAAGAGACCCAGTACTTC.

The chain employs TRBV9 and TRBJ2-7; a possible D gene is TRBD2 (6 bases). The CDR3 contains 14 residues. From germline, CDR1 is SGDLS and CDR2 YYNGEE. Trimming removed 3 bases at V and 7 bases at J, with 17 bases between. CDR3: CASSAASERQEQYF. Written as DNA, the CDR3 is TGTGCCAGCAGCGCTGCTAGCGAGCGGCAAGAGCAGTACTTC.

As to this clone: The sample contains more than one DNA sequence encoding this CDR3. The chain has TRBV19 and TRBJ2-7; TRBD2 aligns across 7 bases. The V gene end was trimmed by 1 base and the J gene end by 2 bases; junction bases not matched to a gene: 5. The V gene's germline CDR1 is LNHDA and CDR2 SQIVND (reference sequence). This CDR3 spans 15 amino acids. This chain's CDR3 is CASSIARAGTYEQYF. In DNA, the CDR3 is TGTGCCAGTAGTATAGCGAGAGCGGGGACCTACGAGCAGTACTTC.

The CDR3 DNA reads TGTGCCTGGAACCACAGGGGGGGCAATCAGCCCCAGCATTTT. Protein sequence: CAWNHRGGNQPQHF. The J gene is TRBJ1-5, the V gene TRBV30; 8 positions match TRBD1. The length of the CDR3 is 14 residues. CDR1 is GTSNPN, CDR2 SVGIG, per germline (reference sequence). V dropped 4 bases and J dropped 2; count of bases not matched to a gene: 4.

The chain carries TRBV28 and TRBJ1-2, with a possible D match to TRBD1 (5 bases). The germline CDR1 and CDR2 sequences are MDHEN and SYDVKM. V lost 7 bases and J 8 bases, leaving 17 bases between the germline ends. The CDR3 spans 13 residues. CDR3 protein: CASKKGGALGYTF. The DNA of the CDR3 is TGTGCCAGCAAAAAGGGTGGGGCCTTAGGCTACACCTTC.

The V and J genes are TRBV18 and TRBJ2-2; a possible D gene is TRBD1 (5 bases). From germline, CDR1 is KGHSH and CDR2 LQKENI. CDR3 length equals 17 residues. The V end lost 3 bases, the J end lost 7 bases, and 21 bases lay between the germline ends. This CDR3 reads CASSPVPTAPPNGELFF. Here the CDR3 DNA reads TGTGCCAGCTCACCCGTCCCGACAGCCCCCCCGAACGGGGAGCTGTTTTTT.

This clone was detected once. The chain has TRBV10-1 and TRBJ1-4; 8 bases agree with TRBD1. The CDR3 covers 17 residues. V trimming: 7 bases; J trimming: 5 bases; junction bases outside the gene matches: 15. Per germline, CDR1 WNHNN and CDR2 SYGVQD (reference sequence). The CDR3 DNA follows: TGCGCCAGCATCTCGACAGGGGTCAGACCTTTGAATGAAAAACTGTTTTTT. Protein: CASISTGVRPLNEKLFF.

The chain joins TRBV19 to TRBJ1-5, with TRBD1 matching over 10 bases. With V trimmed by 3 bases and J by 7 bases, 9 bases remained unmatched. This CDR3 spans 16 amino acids. Germline values: CDR1 LNHDA, CDR2 SQIVND (reference sequence). CDR3 amino acids: CASSIVWDRGGQPQHF. CDR3 in DNA: TGTGCCAGTAGTATCGTTTGGGACAGGGGTGGACAGCCCCAGCATTTT.

The chain combines TRBV27 with TRBJ2-1; D remains unclear. V lost 3 bases and J 4 bases, leaving 7 bases between the germline ends. Germline assignment: CDR1 MNHEY and CDR2 SMNVEV (reference sequence). The CDR3 is 13 residues long. The CDR3 reads CASSLSSYNEQFF. The CDR3, as DNA: TGTGCCAGCAGTTTGTCTTCGTACAATGAGCAGTTCTTC.

In its sample, this clone was seen a few times. The junction departs from germline at one end; a sequencing error may be responsible. V usage is TRBV7-7 and J usage is TRBJ2-5; 10 bases are a match to TRBD1. The germline V gene has CDR1 SSHAT and CDR2 FNYEAQ (reference sequence). The CDR3 length is 15 residues. CDR3 sequence reads: CASSPPGTGVETQYF. CDR3 DNA: TGTGCTAGCAGCCCGCCCGGGACAGGGGTGGAGACCCAGTACTTC.

The chain links TRBV2 to TRBJ2-7; 8 nucleotides align to TRBD1. Germline V CDR1 and CDR2: SNHLY, FYNNEI. V gave up 5 bases and J gave up 4 bases; unmatched junction bases: 4. This CDR3 comprises 13 residues. CDR3 DNA sequence: TGTGCCAGCAGTAGGGACAGGCAATACGAGCAGTACTTC. Residues: CASSRDRQYEQYF.